These T cell receptor beta chains were read from a single sample in a study of blood T cell repertoires in COVID-19. The data were produced by immunoSEQ multiplex PCR, yet TCRdb's version contains in-frame clones alone and is incomplete. The table includes 370,000 or so clones, about 87% detected once. Source material: PBMCs or T cells enriched from blood (not recorded which). These receptors were taken from a man aged 25-45 years who had recovered from COVID-19. Both conserved end residues are part of each CDR3. Fields, in order: CDR3 DNA, CDR3 protein, J gene, D gene, clone size, V gene. D genes are given only for firm matches. Only some rows state a clone size, as once, few, many or a class for expanded clones.

TGCGCCAGCAGCCAAGATATGGCAGGCTCCGCTGGCTACACCTTC | CASSQDMAGSAGYTF | TRBJ1-2 | . | . | TRBV4-3
TGTGCCAGCAGTCCGGTGGGCCTGCAAAGCAACTATGGCTACACCTTC | CASSPVGLQSNYGYTF | TRBJ1-2 | . | . | TRBV5-5
TGTGCCAGCAGCTTGGGAGGGACGGGGGGGCCTGTTGGGGCCAACGTCCTGACTTTC | CASSLGGTGGPVGANVLTF | TRBJ2-6 | TRBD2 | . | TRBV5-4
TGTGCCAGTAGTATAGGGCAGGGGAGCACAGATACGCAGTATTTT | CASSIGQGSTDTQYF | TRBJ2-3 | . | . | TRBV19
TGCAGCGTGGGGGAGGGGACGCAGACCGGGGAGCTGTTTTTT | CSVGEGTQTGELFF | TRBJ2-2 | TRBD2 | . | TRBV29-1
TGTGCCAGCGCAACCGGGACAGGGTTAAATGGCTACACCTTC | CASATGTGLNGYTF | TRBJ1-2 | TRBD1 | . | TRBV9
TGTGCCAGCAGCCCCTTCAATCAGCCCCAGCATTTT | CASSPFNQPQHF | TRBJ1-5 | . | . | TRBV7-2
TGTGCCAGCAGTTACGTGGCAGGGCGTGATGAAGCTTTCTTT | CASSYVAGRDEAFF | TRBJ1-1 | . | . | TRBV6-5
TGTGCCAGCACTTATGTGGGGCGGGACGTTGACACCTTC | CASTYVGRDVDTF | TRBJ1-2 | . | once | TRBV5-4
TGCGCCAGCAGGACAGGCGGTAATCAGCCCCAGCATTTT | CASRTGGNQPQHF | TRBJ1-5 | . | . | TRBV10-1
TGCGCCAGCAGCCAAGGGGCCCGAACCTCTGGAAACACCATATATTTT | CASSQGARTSGNTIYF | TRBJ1-3 | . | few | TRBV4-3
TGTGCCACCAGCAGACGGGGGGGTAATCAGCCCCAGCATTTT | CATSRRGGNQPQHF | TRBJ1-5 | . | . | TRBV15
TGCGCCAGCAGCGTAACCGTTCAGGGGACCCAGTACTTC | CASSVTVQGTQYF | TRBJ2-5 | . | . | TRBV5-1
TGTGCCATCAGCGAGGACAGGGTTCCTAACTATGGCTACACCTTC | CAISEDRVPNYGYTF | TRBJ1-2 | TRBD1 | . | TRBV10-3
TGTGCCAGCAGTTCCAGGACAGGGAGAAGAAACTATGGCTACACCTTC | CASSSRTGRRNYGYTF | TRBJ1-2 | TRBD1 | . | TRBV6-2/TRBV6-3
TGCGCCAGCAGCTTCCCCCCCATCACTAGCACAGATACGCAGTATTTT | CASSFPPITSTDTQYF | TRBJ2-3 | . | . | TRBV5-1